What follows are 17 T cell receptor beta chains derived from one specimen sequenced in a study of cytomegalovirus exposure and HLA in healthy donors. PCR involved 60 Vbeta and 13 Jbeta primers. Assay used: immunoSEQ multiplex PCR; TCRdb lists only in-frame clones, some missing. In total, the table holds approximately 110,000 clones. Sequencing was done on a sample of PBMCs. These receptors all stem from a man aged 45 to 65 in good health and CMV-seronegative.

Comments on this clone: The sample carries other DNA sequences with the same CDR3. This rearrangement joins TRBV19 to TRBJ1-1; no firm D call. V lost 3 bases, J lost 1 base, and 6 bases lay in between. The CDR3 runs 13 residues. Germline CDR1 reads LNHDA; CDR2 reads SQIVND (reference sequence). The CDR3 spells CASSIRGNTEAFF. The CDR3 nucleotides are TGTGCCAGTAGTATCCGGGGGAACACTGAAGCTTTCTTT.

The chain recombines TRBV7-2 with TRBJ2-2; perhaps TRBD2 as D (5 bases). The germline V and J ends were trimmed by 3 bases and 2 bases, with 16 bases remaining between them. CDR3 size: 17 residues. Germline V gives CDR1 SGHTA, CDR2 FQGNSA. CDR3: CASSLAASGFNTGELFF. CDR3 bases: TGTGCCAGCAGCTTGGCCGCCTCGGGGTTTAACACCGGGGAGCTGTTTTTT.

This CDR3 is CASSPLSASGAYEQYF. CDR3 DNA: TGTGCCAGCTCACCATTATCGGCTAGCGGAGCCTACGAGCAGTACTTC. The gene calls are TRBV18 and TRBJ2-7, with 7 nucleotides matching TRBD2. CDR1 and CDR2 from the germline V gene are KGHSH and LQKENI. This CDR3 spans 16 amino acids. The V gene end was trimmed by 2 bases and the J gene end by 2 bases; junction bases not matched to a gene: 9.

The V and J genes are TRBV9 and TRBJ2-7; TRBD2 matches 14 bases. This CDR3 has 16 residues. V dropped 3 bases and J dropped 4; count of bases not matched to a gene: 6. The V gene's germline CDR1 is SGDLS and CDR2 YYNGEE. Here the CDR3 DNA reads TGTGCCAGCAGCGCTACTGGACTAGCGGGAGGATACGAGCAGTACTTC. This sequence encodes CASSATGLAGGYEQYF.

This chain uses TRBV4-2 with TRBJ1-6; D possibly corresponds to TRBD1 (6 bases). CDR3 length: 18 amino acids. Germline assignment: CDR1 LGHNA and CDR2 YNFKEQ. Deletions cut 4 bases from V and 4 bases from J, with 20 bases between. The CDR3 loop is CASSPLTGKASYNSPLHF. The DNA for the CDR3 is TGTGCCAGCAGCCCCCTGACAGGAAAGGCCTCATATAATTCACCCCTCCACTTT.

The chain carries TRBV15 and TRBJ1-1; unclear D gene. CDR1 and CDR2 from the germline V gene are LNHNV and YYDKDF (reference sequence). V was pared by 0 bases and J by 1 base, with 9 bases between. The CDR3 has 15 residues. The CDR3 sequence: CATSRDFGPNTEAFF. The CDR3 DNA is TGTGCCACCAGCAGAGATTTTGGCCCGAACACTGAAGCTTTCTTT.

The chain carries TRBV5-6 and TRBJ2-5; 9 bases map to TRBD1. V trimming: 4 bases; J trimming: 4 bases; junction bases outside the gene matches: 2. This CDR3 is built from 13 residues. CDR1 SGHDT and CDR2 YYEEEE come from the germline V gene. CDR3 DNA sequence: TGTGCCAGCAGCCGGGACAGGGTAGAGACCCAGTACTTC. It specifies CASSRDRVETQYF.

The rearrangement links TRBV7-2 to TRBJ2-7, with a weak D call TRBD2 (6 bases). The CDR3 has 15 amino acids. The germline CDR1 and CDR2 sequences are SGHTA and FQGNSA. Trimming took off 5 bases at V and 7 bases at J, with 21 bases between the two ends. The CDR3 region has the DNA TGTGCCAGCAGCGCGACCGGGACCCCAGCGGGTGAGCAGTACTTC. Its protein is CASSATGTPAGEQYF.

The rearrangement links TRBV5-5 to TRBJ1-4, with TRBD1 matching over 8 bases. Germline V CDR1 and CDR2: SGHKS, YYEKEE (reference sequence). Germline trimming cut 3 bases from V and 7 bases from J; bases unmatched to any gene: 11. This CDR3 region has 16 residues. The CDR3 protein is CASSSQTGGWGEKLFF. As DNA, the CDR3 is TGTGCCAGCAGCTCCCAAACAGGGGGATGGGGTGAAAAACTGTTTTTT. Full variable domain (missing parts from reference TRBV5-5 and TRBJ1-4): DAGVTQSPTHLIKTRGQQVTLRCSPISGHKSVSWYQQVLGQGPQFIFQYYEKEERGRGNFPDRFSARQFPNYSSELNVNALLLGDSALYLCASSSQTGGWGEKLFFGSGTQLSVL.

The J gene is TRBJ2-5, the V gene TRBV7-2; TRBD1 matches 8 bases. The ends lost 7 bases at V and 4 bases at J; junction bases unmatched: 5. Per germline, CDR1 SGHTA and CDR2 FQGNSA. The CDR3 extends over 13 amino acids. CDR3 coding DNA: TGTGCCAGCACCCCGGACAGGGCAGAGACCCAGTACTTC. Residues: CASTPDRAETQYF.

The rearrangement uses TRBV7-3 and TRBJ2-7, with D possibly being TRBD1 (6 bases). Germline V gene lookup returns CDR1 SGHTA and CDR2 FQGTGA. This CDR3 comprises 14 residues. V lost 1 base and J lost 6, with 13 bases in between. The CDR3 DNA is TGTGCCAGCAGCTTAAACAGGGAAGTTGGCGAGCAGTACTTC. Its protein is CASSLNREVGEQYF.

This rearrangement joins TRBV19 to TRBJ1-1, with D maybe TRBD1 (6 bases). Trimming removed 3 bases at V and 6 bases at J, with 14 bases between. Germline lookup yields CDR1 LNHDA and CDR2 SQIVND (reference sequence). The CDR3 totals 14 residues. In nucleotides, the CDR3 is TGTGCCAGTAGTATGGACAGTTACACGGCTGAAGCTTTCTTT. This encodes CASSMDSYTAEAFF.

The V call is TRBV4-3, the J call TRBJ1-3; the D gene is possibly TRBD1 (5 bases). CDR1 is LGHNA and CDR2 is YSLEER in the germline V gene. The CDR3 sequence is 18 residues long. Trimming shortened V by 4 bases and J by 2 bases, and 21 bases separated the two germline ends. CDR3 sequence reads: CASSLLLRDLGTGNTIYF. The CDR3, as DNA: TGCGCCAGCAGCCTTCTACTTAGGGACTTAGGCACTGGAAACACCATATATTTT.

The rearrangement links TRBV6-1 to TRBJ2-1; 10 bases agree with TRBD2. Unmatched junction bases numbered 7, after V lost 4 bases and J lost 7 bases. This CDR3 is 15 amino acids long. Germline CDR1 MNHNS, CDR2 SASEGT. CDR3 sequence (DNA): TGTGCCAGCAGTGTGGGACTAGCGCCTAAGAATGAGCAGTTCTTC. Residues: CASSVGLAPKNEQFF.

V gene TRBV6-5 combines with J gene TRBJ1-5; no definite D call. This CDR3 is 12 amino acids long. The V end was cut by 8 bases, the J end by 6 bases, with 11 bases between. CDR1 and CDR2 (germline): MNHEY, SVGAGI. The CDR3 region has the DNA TGTGCCAGCGGTCCGGGATTTCAGCCCCAGCATTTT. This encodes CASGPGFQPQHF.

V gene TRBV10-3 combines with J gene TRBJ1-1; the D gene is possibly TRBD1 (5 bases). V lost 7 bases to trimming and J lost 1 base, with 10 bases between them. The CDR3 covers 13 residues. Germline lookup yields CDR1 ENHRY and CDR2 SYGVKD. CDR3 loop: CAITGQGNTEAFF. CDR3 nucleotides: TGTGCCATCACGGGCCAGGGGAACACTGAAGCTTTCTTT.

This chain connects TRBV27 to TRBJ2-7; 8 bases fit TRBD2. There are 15 residues in the CDR3. V was pared by 5 bases and J by 2 bases, with 8 bases of the junction left unmatched. Germline V gene data show CDR1 as MNHEY and CDR2 as SMNVEV (reference sequence). CDR3 in amino acids: CASSPRTSPTYEQYF. In DNA, the CDR3 is TGTGCCAGCAGTCCGCGGACTAGCCCGACCTACGAGCAGTACTTC.